This T cell receptor beta chain was obtained from a study of T cell repertoires in cytomegalovirus infection. Trimming removed 1 base from V and 0 bases from J; junction bases left unmatched: 5. The CDR3 sequence is 17 residues long. Looked up from germline, CDR1 is MGHDK and CDR2 is SYGVNS. One entry per CDR3 protein results from TCRdb running MiXCR on the reads. This sample has about 770,000 distinct CDR3 sequences, with almost 30% found just once. In regard to this clonotype: The antigen is undetermined.

Sequenced here: cultured CD8+ T cells from PBMCs, sampled from culture after CMV antigen stimulation. This receptor was taken from a human donor in good health (CMV status not recorded). Some clones in this sample may be carry-over from other donors' samples. This chain uses TRBV25-1 with TRBJ1-1; the match to TRBD1 covers 10 bases. In nucleotides, the CDR3 is TGTGCCAGCAGTGAATTATTGACAGGGGGCCTGAACACTGAAGCTTTCTTT. Its protein is CASSELLTGGLNTEAFF.